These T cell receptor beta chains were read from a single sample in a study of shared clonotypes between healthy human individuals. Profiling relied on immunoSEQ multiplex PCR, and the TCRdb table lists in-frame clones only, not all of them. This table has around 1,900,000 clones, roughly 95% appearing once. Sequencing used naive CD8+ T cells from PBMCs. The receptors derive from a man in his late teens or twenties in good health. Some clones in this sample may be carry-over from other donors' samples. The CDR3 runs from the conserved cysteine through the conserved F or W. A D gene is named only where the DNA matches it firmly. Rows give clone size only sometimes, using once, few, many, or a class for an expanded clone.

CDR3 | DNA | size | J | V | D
CASSGDRIRVDTEAFF | TGTGCCAGCAGTGGGGACCGGATTCGCGTGGACACTGAAGCTTTCTTT | NA | TRBJ1-1 | TRBV6-1 | NA
CSVELAGATYNEQFF | TGCAGCGTTGAACTAGCGGGGGCCACCTACAATGAGCAGTTCTTC | NA | TRBJ2-1 | TRBV29-1 | TRBD2
CSVESTSGFYTGELFF | TGCAGCGTTGAATCTACATCAGGGTTCTACACCGGGGAGCTGTTTTTT | NA | TRBJ2-2 | TRBV29-1 | NA
CASRNGPGSYQETQYF | TGTGCCAGCAGGAATGGGCCGGGGTCGTACCAAGAGACCCAGTACTTC | NA | TRBJ2-5 | TRBV27 | NA
CASSYSEGDYGYTF | TGTGCCAGCAGTTACTCAGAGGGAGACTATGGCTACACCTTC | NA | TRBJ1-2 | TRBV6-5 | NA
CASSFGQGVEYEQYF | TGTGCCAGCAGCTTTGGACAGGGGGTTGAGTACGAGCAGTACTTC | NA | TRBJ2-7 | TRBV13 | TRBD1
CASSARRGSPTDTQYF | TGTGCCAGCAGCGCCAGACGTGGGAGCCCCACAGATACGCAGTATTTT | NA | TRBJ2-3 | TRBV9 | NA
CASRILAGAYSTDTQYF | TGTGCCAGCAGGATACTAGCGGGAGCCTATAGCACAGATACGCAGTATTTT | NA | TRBJ2-3 | TRBV11-2 | TRBD2
CASGLPTSGSMEETQYF | TGTGCCAGCGGGCTGCCGACTAGCGGGAGTATGGAAGAGACCCAGTACTTC | NA | TRBJ2-5 | TRBV27 | TRBD2
CASSSRGHRGPSGNTIYF | TGTGCCAGCAGTTCCAGAGGACATCGGGGCCCCTCTGGAAACACCATATATTTT | NA | TRBJ1-3 | TRBV9 | NA
CASSRGRGVSYEQYF | TGTGCCAGCAGCCGGGGACGGGGAGTCTCCTACGAGCAGTACTTC | NA | TRBJ2-7 | TRBV28 | NA
CSVEGSSTYNEQFF | TGCAGCGTTGAAGGTAGCAGTACCTACAATGAGCAGTTCTTC | NA | TRBJ2-1 | TRBV29-1 | NA
CASSESGRISYEQYF | TGTGCCAGCAGCGAGAGCGGGAGGATTTCCTACGAGCAGTACTTC | once | TRBJ2-7 | TRBV28 | TRBD2
CAWSVPGLPYNEQFF | TGTGCCTGGAGTGTACCTGGGCTCCCGTACAATGAGCAGTTCTTC | NA | TRBJ2-1 | TRBV30 | NA
CASSLEWYVRGRDQETQYF | TGTGCCAGCAGCTTAGAGTGGTATGTTAGGGGCAGAGACCAAGAGACCCAGTACTTC | NA | TRBJ2-5 | TRBV7-8 | NA
CASSPSGGPTGELFF | TGTGCCAGCAGCCCCTCTGGCGGCCCCACCGGGGAGCTGTTTTTT | NA | TRBJ2-2 | TRBV7-9 | NA
CASSFRGRNTEAFF | TGTGCCAGCAGTTTCAGGGGCCGGAACACTGAAGCTTTCTTT | NA | TRBJ1-1 | TRBV27 | NA
CASLGERDTEAFF | TGCGCCAGCCTAGGGGAGCGGGACACTGAAGCTTTCTTT | NA | TRBJ1-1 | TRBV5-1 | NA
CASSQGQLSANEKLFF | TGTGCCAGCAGCCAAGGACAGCTCAGTGCCAATGAAAAACTGTTTTTT | NA | TRBJ1-4 | TRBV5-8 | NA
CASSQDVTSAGETQYF | TGTGCCAGCAGCCAAGATGTGACTAGCGCAGGAGAGACCCAGTACTTC | NA | TRBJ2-5 | TRBV4-2 | TRBD2
CASSPGGKETQYF | TGTGCCAGCTCACCGGGCGGAAAAGAGACCCAGTACTTC | NA | TRBJ2-5 | TRBV18 | NA
CASSQGTWWNTEAFF | TGTGCCAGCAGCCAAGGGACCTGGTGGAACACTGAAGCTTTCTTT | NA | TRBJ1-1 | TRBV14 | NA
CASSLRDRGRAYNEQFF | TGTGCCAGCAGCTTACGGGACAGGGGGAGGGCGTACAATGAGCAGTTCTTC | NA | TRBJ2-1 | TRBV7-8 | TRBD1
CASSEADHTIYF | TGTGCCAGCAGTGAAGCGGACCACACCATATATTTT | NA | TRBJ1-3 | TRBV2 | NA
CASSLQGSGEKLFF | TGTGCCAGCAGCTTACAGGGCTCAGGTGAAAAACTGTTTTTT | NA | TRBJ1-4 | TRBV27 | NA
CASSTPGDYIQETQYF | TGTGCCAGCAGCACCCCAGGGGACTACATCCAAGAGACCCAGTACTTC | NA | TRBJ2-5 | TRBV7-6 | NA
CASSPPRSGRALTYEQYF | TGTGCCAGCAGCCCCCCTCGTAGCGGGAGGGCCCTGACCTACGAGCAGTACTTC | NA | TRBJ2-7 | TRBV7-9 | TRBD2
CAWSGTGGHEQYF | TGTGCCTGGAGTGGGACAGGGGGCCACGAGCAGTACTTC | NA | TRBJ2-7 | TRBV30 | TRBD1
CASRPGTSGYNEQFF | TGTGCCAGCAGACCCGGGACTAGCGGTTACAATGAGCAGTTCTTC | NA | TRBJ2-1 | TRBV28 | TRBD2
CASKLLGSIQETQYF | TGCGCCAGCAAGTTACTAGGGTCTATCCAAGAGACCCAGTACTTC | NA | TRBJ2-5 | TRBV5-1 | NA
CASSLVLGGEQFF | TGCGCCAGCAGCTTGGTTTTAGGGGGAGAGCAGTTCTTC | NA | TRBJ2-1 | TRBV5-1 | NA